This is a list of T cell receptor beta chains from one sample in a study of T cell responses to AZD1222 COVID-19 vaccine. The data were produced by immunoSEQ multiplex PCR, yet TCRdb's version contains in-frame clones alone and is incomplete. The sample comprises 110,000 or so clones, approximately 92% of which are singletons, and over 35% rests with the top ten. Sequencing was performed on peripheral blood, taken 28 days after the second AZD1222 dose. All receptors derive from an adult who received the AZD1222 COVID-19 vaccine. CDR3s include the opening cysteine and the closing phenylalanine or tryptophan. A D gene is named only where the DNA matches it firmly. Size values are once, few and many counts, or a class for expanded clones, and some rows have none.

. | TRBJ2-7 | 15 | TRBV28 | . | TGTGCCAGCAGTCCCTCTTCCACGGGGAATAGCGAGCAGTACTTC | CASSPSSTGNSEQYF
. | TRBJ1-5 | 19 | TRBV7-9 | . | TGTGCCAGCAGCTTAGTACGATTTGGGGGTTTGAGCAGCAATCAGCCCCAGCATTTT | CASSLVRFGGLSSNQPQHF
. | TRBJ2-7 | 14 | TRBV18 | . | TGTGCCAGCTCACCACAAGACGGACCCTACGAGCAGTACTTC | CASSPQDGPYEQYF
. | TRBJ2-7 | 15 | TRBV7-2 | TRBD2 | TGTGCCAGCAGCTTAGCGGGACTAGCGGGAAGCGAGCAGTACTTC | CASSLAGLAGSEQYF
. | TRBJ2-1 | 14 | TRBV6-5 | . | TGTGCCAGCAGTTACCTTCAGTCCTACAATGAGCAGTTCTTC | CASSYLQSYNEQFF
few | TRBJ1-1 | 17 | TRBV11-2 | TRBD1 | TGTGCCAGCAGCCCCCTGGGACAGGTCGTACAGAACACTGAAGCTTTCTTT | CASSPLGQVVQNTEAFF
medium-sized | TRBJ2-2 | 14 | TRBV7-9 | TRBD2 | TGTGCCAGCAGCCCCTGGGGGGGAACCGGGGAGCTGTTTTTT | CASSPWGGTGELFF
. | TRBJ1-5 | 14 | TRBV3-1/TRBV3-2 | . | TGTGCCAGCAGCCAAGATCACAGCAATCAGCCCCAGCATTTT | CASSQDHSNQPQHF
once | TRBJ2-7 | 15 | TRBV3-1/TRBV3-2 | TRBD2 | TGTGCCAGCAGCCAATCAGCGGGGGAGGCCCACGAGCAGTACTTC | CASSQSAGEAHEQYF
. | TRBJ1-2 | 13 | TRBV28 | . | TGTGCCAGCAGCCCTGGGCCGGGATATGGCTACACCTTC | CASSPGPGYGYTF
. | TRBJ1-3 | 17 | TRBV5-5 | . | TGTGCCAGCAGCTTACTTATCCCTGGGATCTCTGGAAACACCATATATTTT | CASSLLIPGISGNTIYF
. | TRBJ2-1 | 13 | TRBV5-8 | . | TGTGCCAGCAGCTTGTGGGCGGGCGATGAGCAGTTCTTC | CASSLWAGDEQFF
. | TRBJ1-5 | 13 | TRBV6-5 | . | TGTGCCAGCAGTTTTAGGGAAGGTCAGCCCCAGCATTTT | CASSFREGQPQHF
once | TRBJ2-3 | 16 | TRBV11-2 | . | TGTGCCAGCAGCTTGGAGGGGGGGTTGAGGACAGATACGCAGTATTTT | CASSLEGGLRTDTQYF
. | TRBJ2-1 | 14 | TRBV25-1 | . | TGTGCCAGCAGTGAAAGCGGAACCTACAATGAGCAGTTCTTC | CASSESGTYNEQFF
. | TRBJ2-2 | 14 | TRBV11-3 | . | TGTGCCAGCAGCCCCGGCCGGGACACCGGGGAGCTGTTTTTT | CASSPGRDTGELFF
few | TRBJ2-7 | 15 | TRBV5-6 | TRBD2 | TGTGCCAGCAGACTTAGCGGGAGGGCGTTCCACGAGCAGTACTTC | CASRLSGRAFHEQYF
once | TRBJ1-6 | 16 | TRBV27 | . | TGTGCCAGCAGTTTAATCGGAGGGGGTTTCTATTCACCCCTCCACTTT | CASSLIGGGFYSPLHF
. | TRBJ1-2 | 16 | TRBV20-1 | TRBD1 | TGCAGTGCTAGTGAGGGCGGGACAGATCACTTCTATGGCTACACCTTC | CSASEGGTDHFYGYTF
. | TRBJ2-6 | 17 | TRBV15 | . | TGTGCCACCAGCAGAGGGACAGACCACACTGGGGCCAACGTCCTGACTTTC | CATSRGTDHTGANVLTF
once | TRBJ2-1 | 11 | TRBV29-1 | . | TGCAGCGTTGAAGATCCGGGACAGCAGTTCTTC | CSVEDPGQQFF
. | TRBJ1-2 | 13 | TRBV28 | . | TGTGCCAGCAGACCCGACAAATTTTATGGCTACACCTTC | CASRPDKFYGYTF
once | TRBJ1-2 | 16 | TRBV14 | . | TGTGCCAGCAGCCAAGATCTGAGGGAGACCTACTATGGCTACACCTTC | CASSQDLRETYYGYTF
. | TRBJ2-2 | 16 | TRBV24-1 | . | TGTGCCACCAGTGATGCCGGAAGGACGAACACCGGGGAGCTGTTTTTT | CATSDAGRTNTGELFF
once | TRBJ2-7 | 10 | TRBV25-1 | . | TGTGCCAGCAGTGACCGCGAGCAGTACTTC | CASSDREQYF
. | TRBJ1-1 | 16 | TRBV4-3 | . | TGCGCCAGCAGCCAAAGAGCGGGGGCCCCGGACACTGAAGCTTTCTTT | CASSQRAGAPDTEAFF
. | TRBJ2-1 | 16 | TRBV27 | . | TGTGCCAGCAGTTTAGATGGTTTAAGCTCCTACAATGAGCAGTTCTTC | CASSLDGLSSYNEQFF
. | TRBJ1-2 | 13 | TRBV30 | TRBD1 | TGTGCCTGGACCTCCGGGACAGGGGCTGGCTACACCTTC | CAWTSGTGAGYTF
. | TRBJ1-2 | 13 | TRBV9 | . | TGTGCCAGCAGCGGCCCTATTAACTATGGCTACACCTTC | CASSGPINYGYTF
. | TRBJ2-5 | 11 | TRBV28 | . | TGTCCTACCGGGCCCAAAGAGACCCAGTACTTC | CPTGPKETQYF
few | TRBJ2-7 | 15 | TRBV27 | TRBD2 | TGTGCCAGCAGTGGAGACGGGAGGACATTTCGCGAGCAGTACTTC | CASSGDGRTFREQYF
. | TRBJ2-1 | 17 | TRBV7-2 | TRBD2 | TGTGCCAGCAGCTTCTCCGGGACTAGTTTGTCGAAAAATGAGCAGTTCTTC | CASSFSGTSLSKNEQFF
. | TRBJ2-7 | 13 | TRBV30 | . | TGTGCCTGGAGTTTGGTAGCCCTCTACGAGCAGTACTTC | CAWSLVALYEQYF
once | TRBJ2-3 | 13 | TRBV19 | . | TGTGCCAGTAGACCCACACAGGGATCGACGCAGTATTTT | CASRPTQGSTQYF
. | TRBJ2-7 | 13 | TRBV28 | TRBD2 | TGTGCCACCAGGACTAGCGGGACCTACGAGCAGTACTTC | CATRTSGTYEQYF
few | TRBJ1-1 | 12 | TRBV12-3/TRBV12-4 | . | TGTGCCAGCGGCAGGGTGGGGACTGAAGCTTTCTTT | CASGRVGTEAFF
once | TRBJ1-2 | 16 | TRBV24-1 | . | TGTGCCACCAGTGAGGGAGCAGGTCAGGGTCTCTATGGCTACACCTTC | CATSEGAGQGLYGYTF
. | TRBJ2-1 | 15 | TRBV18 | TRBD2 | TGTGCCAGCTCACCACTAGCGGGAGGGCGGAATGAGCAGTTCTTC | CASSPLAGGRNEQFF
. | TRBJ2-4 | 14 | TRBV28 | TRBD1 | TGTGCCAGCGCGTCGGGACAGAGCAAAAACATTCAGTACTTC | CASASGQSKNIQYF
once | TRBJ1-1 | 13 | TRBV29-1 | . | TGCAGCGTAGTTACGGTCCAGAACACTGAAGCTTTCTTT | CSVVTVQNTEAFF
once | TRBJ1-5 | 15 | TRBV27 | . | TGTGCCAGCAGTTTACGAAGGGATAGCAATCAGCCCCAGCATTTT | CASSLRRDSNQPQHF
. | TRBJ1-6 | 15 | TRBV7-8 | . | TGTGCCAGCAGCTTAAGGACTGGATATAATTCACCCCTCCACTTT | CASSLRTGYNSPLHF
few | TRBJ2-3 | 14 | TRBV7-9 | . | TGTGCCAGCAGCTTACCGGGGCTTAAAGATACGCAGTATTTT | CASSLPGLKDTQYF
. | TRBJ1-5 | 15 | TRBV28 | TRBD1 | TGTGCCAGCAGTCCGACAGGGAAGGGTGGGCAGCCCCAGCATTTT | CASSPTGKGGQPQHF
few | TRBJ1-6 | 15 | TRBV27 | . | TGTGCCAGCAGTCTCTGGACAGAAAATAATTCACCCCTCCACTTT | CASSLWTENNSPLHF
. | TRBJ2-5 | 16 | TRBV23-1 | . | TGCGCCAGCAGTCAATCGGGGGCAGGGAAAAGGGGAACCCAGTACTTC | CASSQSGAGKRGTQYF
. | TRBJ2-7 | 12 | TRBV28 | . | TGTGCCAGCAGTTTAAGGAACCACGAGCAGTACTTC | CASSLRNHEQYF
. | TRBJ1-5 | 15 | TRBV7-2 | TRBD1 | TGTGCCAGTGGGCAGGGGGGTTTGGGCAATCAGCCCCAGCATTTT | CASGQGGLGNQPQHF
. | TRBJ1-4 | 15 | TRBV15 | . | TGTGCCACCAGCAGAAACAGGGCGGCTAATGAAAAACTGTTTTTT | CATSRNRAANEKLFF
. | TRBJ2-1 | 15 | TRBV27 | . | TGTGCCAGCAGTTTAGGGACTACAGGGGCCAATGAGCAGTTCTTC | CASSLGTTGANEQFF
. | TRBJ1-1 | 16 | TRBV18 | TRBD1 | TGTGCCAGCTCGTTGACAGGGGGCAAGATGAACACTGAAGCTTTCTTT | CASSLTGGKMNTEAFF
. | TRBJ1-5 | 15 | TRBV30 | TRBD1 | TGTGCCTGGAGTAGGGACAGGACTAGCAATCAGCCCCAGCATTTT | CAWSRDRTSNQPQHF
. | TRBJ1-4 | 15 | TRBV9 | . | TGTGCCAGCAGCGTAGGGGGGGGCTTTAATGAAAAACTGTTTTTT | CASSVGGGFNEKLFF
once | TRBJ1-3 | 16 | TRBV5-1 | . | TGCGCCAGCAGCTTTCAAAGCGCCTACTCTGGAAACACCATATATTTT | CASSFQSAYSGNTIYF